Following are 2 T cell receptor beta chains from one sample sequenced in a study of CD8 T cells in ankylosing spondylitis (dated by TCRdb to the late 2010s). Beyond this particular receptor, the publication reports: A TCR beta motif made up of several highly homologous amino acid variants appeared to be characteristic of blood from ankylosing spondylitis patients.

The library came from 5' RACE. TCRdb records Illumina HiSeq 2500 as the sequencer. In-frame beta chains were kept once TCRdb had trimmed the public reads at Q25 with fastp and called clones with MiXCR. Each CDR3 protein appears once, grouped with its most common genes and DNA. For this sample the table gives about 540,000 distinct CDR3 sequences, of which approximately 12% were detected only once. Together, the top ten hold approximately 6.3% of the sample. These receptors' targets are unknown. Sequenced material: blood, either unsorted or a sorted T cell fraction (not recorded which). Source of these receptors: a male donor with ankylosing spondylitis.

There are many counts of this clonotype. This chain joins TRBV3-1 and TRBJ2-1; TRBD1 might be the D (6 bases). V shed 4 bases and J shed 5 bases, with 15 bases lying between them. This CDR3 spans 15 amino acids. Germline-derived CDR1 and CDR2 are LGHDT and YNNKEL (reference sequence). CDR3 sequence reads: CASSPHRDHDNEQFF. In DNA, the CDR3 is TGTGCCAGCAGCCCACACAGGGACCACGACAATGAGCAGTTCTTC.

CDR3 nucleotide sequence: TGTGCCAGCAGTGAATTGGAAGACAGGGCCGCTGGGACCGGGGAGCTGTTTTTT. It is translated as CASSELEDRAAGTGELFF. The gene calls are TRBV25-1 and TRBJ2-2; TRBD1 matches at 7 bases. The CDR3 covers 18 residues. In germline, CDR1 is MGHDK, CDR2 SYGVNS. After removal of 1 base from V and 5 bases from J, the junction contained 13 bases not matched to a gene.